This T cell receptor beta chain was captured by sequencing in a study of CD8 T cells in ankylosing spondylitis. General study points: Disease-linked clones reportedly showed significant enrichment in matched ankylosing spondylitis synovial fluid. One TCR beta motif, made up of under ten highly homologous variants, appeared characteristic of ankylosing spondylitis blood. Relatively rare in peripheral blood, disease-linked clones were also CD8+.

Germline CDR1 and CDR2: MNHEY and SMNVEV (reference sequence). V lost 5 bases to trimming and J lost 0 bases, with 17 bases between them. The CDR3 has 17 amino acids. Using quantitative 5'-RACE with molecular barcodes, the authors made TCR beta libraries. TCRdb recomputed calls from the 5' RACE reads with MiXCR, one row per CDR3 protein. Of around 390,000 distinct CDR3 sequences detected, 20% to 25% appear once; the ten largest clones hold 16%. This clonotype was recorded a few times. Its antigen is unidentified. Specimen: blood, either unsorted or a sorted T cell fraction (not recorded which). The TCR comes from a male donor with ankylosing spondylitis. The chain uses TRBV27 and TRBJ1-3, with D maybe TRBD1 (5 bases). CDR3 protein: CASSRLGGRSSGNTIYF. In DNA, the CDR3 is TGTGCCAGCAGTCGATTGGGGGGAAGGAGCTCTGGAAACACCATATATTTT.